This passage covers 32 T cell receptor beta chains from one sample sequenced in a study of regulatory T cells in long-lasting Graves disease. Time point given: newly diagnosed GD, antithyroid drugs for less than 3 months. Making the TCR library involved RNA that had been extracted from PBMCs. Arm-PCR with iRepertoire HTBI primers amplified the CDR3 regions for these TCR beta libraries. Via MiXCR, TCRdb re-called the multiplex PCR reads, giving one row per CDR3 protein. Of fewer than 650,000 distinct CDR3 sequences in the sample, 15% to 20% were seen once. The same specimen was also included in a second study, on T cells in Graves' hyperthyroidism and ophthalmopathy.

Sequencing used peripheral blood mononuclear cells (PBMCs), obtained at new diagnosis, from a patient treated with antithyroid drugs. These TCRs come from a man in his late teens or twenties with Graves disease.

This clonotype has ten or more counts. J is TRBJ2-2 and V is TRBV12-3 or TRBV12-4; either TRBD1 or TRBD2 may fit D (5 bases each). V lost 5 bases and J 4 bases, leaving 14 bases between the germline ends. The CDR3 loop spans 15 amino acids. CDR3: CASSPESGATGELFF. DNA of the CDR3: TGTGCCAGCAGTCCCGAATCCGGGGCCACCGGGGAGCTGTTTTTT.

The table lists this clonotype with a few counts. The rearrangement joins TRBV4-1 to TRBJ2-7, with D uncertain. Trimming left V 3 bases short and J 0 bases short, with 15 bases between. CDR1 and CDR2 from the germline V gene are MGHRA and YSYEKL. This CDR3 spans 16 amino acids. The CDR3 region has the DNA TGCGCCAGCAGCCAGGCCCTCCGACGGTCCTCCTACGAGCAGTACTTC. Protein: CASSQALRRSSYEQYF.

The J gene is TRBJ2-5, the V gene TRBV6-2 or TRBV6-3; D is uncertain. The V gene's germline CDR1 is MNHEY and CDR2 SVGEGT. The CDR3 totals 12 residues. The germline V and J ends were trimmed by 5 bases and 4 bases, with 8 bases remaining between them. The CDR3 reads CASSRSRETQYF. The CDR3, as DNA: TGTGCCAGCAGTAGAAGTAGAGAGACCCAGTACTTC.

This clonotype was counted a single time. With a much larger clone just one base away, this may be a read error. The genes are TRBV20-1 and TRBJ2-3, with TRBD2 matching over 9 bases. The J call may be in error: the DNA end matches TRBJ2-5 better. Germline loops: CDR1 DFQATT, CDR2 SNEGSKA (reference sequence). CDR3 length: 15 residues. The chain's CDR3 is CSVLGLAGSPETQYF. The CDR3, as DNA: TGCAGTGTCTTGGGGCTAGCGGGATCTCCAGAGACCCAGTACTTC.

This clonotype has more than one count but fewer than ten. The V call is TRBV7-9, the J call TRBJ2-3, with TRBD1 as a possible D gene (6 bases). Germline CDR1 and CDR2: SEHNR and FQNEAQ (reference sequence). V was shortened by 5 bases and J by 0 bases, with 15 bases between the two germline ends. The CDR3 covers 16 residues. CDR3 region: CASSPPAGTSTDTQYF. CDR3 sequence (DNA): TGTGCCAGCAGCCCGCCGGCAGGGACAAGCACAGATACGCAGTATTTT.

V is TRBV20-1 and J is TRBJ2-5; no definite D call. This CDR3 spans 15 amino acids. Trimming removed 0 bases from V and 1 base from J, with 12 bases in between. The V gene's germline CDR1 is DFQATT and CDR2 SNEGSKA (reference sequence). CDR3 amino acids: CSARDLLEAQETQYF. In DNA form, the CDR3 reads TGCAGTGCTAGAGATCTGCTAGAAGCCCAAGAGACCCAGTACTTC.

This clonotype has a count of ten or more. V is TRBV20-1 and J is TRBJ2-7; 16 bases match TRBD2. Trimming took 4 bases from V and 3 from J; bases not matched to a gene: 3. Germline V gene data show CDR1 as DFQATT and CDR2 as SNEGSKA (reference sequence). The CDR3 loop spans 15 amino acids. CDR3 protein: CSAKGLAGGDYEQYF. In nucleotides, the CDR3 is TGCAGTGCTAAGGGACTAGCGGGAGGGGACTACGAGCAGTACTTC.

This clonotype was found a few times. Germline is not matched at one junction end, which may reflect a read error. V usage is TRBV7-9 and J usage is TRBJ1-4, with D hard to call. The germline CDR1 and CDR2 sequences are SEHNR and FQNEAQ (reference sequence). This CDR3 has 14 amino acids. The CDR3 region has the DNA TGTGCCAGCAGCTTCGTAGGGTCTAATGAAAAACTATTTTTT. Protein product: CASSFVGSNEKLFF.

Many counts were recorded for this clonotype. Relative to the germline gene, one junction end is altered; a read error may explain this. The chain combines TRBV7-7 with TRBJ2-7; the D gene could be TRBD1 or TRBD2 (6 bases each). Germline-derived CDR1 and CDR2 are SSHAT and FNYEAQ (reference sequence). This CDR3 is 15 amino acids long. DNA of the CDR3: TGTGCTAGCAGCTTAGAGGGACACGGGACTTACGAGCAGTACTTC. Its translation: CASSLEGHGTYEQYF.

This clonotype was counted only a few times. V gene TRBV27 combines with J gene TRBJ2-1; no clear D. The CDR3 consists of 13 residues. The germline V gene encodes CDR1 MNHEY and CDR2 SMNVEV (reference sequence). Trimming left V 2 bases short and J 9 bases short, with 11 bases between. In DNA, the CDR3 is TGTGCCAGCAGTTTAGGTGTCTTAGGTGAGCAGTTCTTC. Its protein product is CASSLGVLGEQFF.

This clonotype was detected ten times or more. The chain uses TRBV12-3 or TRBV12-4 and TRBJ2-1, with 8 nucleotides matching TRBD1. V was pared by 7 bases and J by 4 bases, with 9 bases of the junction left unmatched. The CDR3 is made up of 15 amino acids. The CDR3 spells CASTPSRDRYNEQFF. The CDR3 DNA reads TGTGCCAGCACTCCTTCGAGGGACAGGTACAATGAGCAGTTCTTC.

The table lists this clonotype with many counts. V gene TRBV3-1 combines with J gene TRBJ2-7; 7 bases line up with TRBD1. Trimming removed 6 bases from V and 6 bases from J; junction bases left unmatched: 8. Germline V gene sequence: CDR1 LGHDT, CDR2 YNNKEL (reference sequence). The CDR3 consists of 13 residues. CDR3 nucleotides: TGTGCCAGCAGTCGACAGGGAGTATCCGAGCAGTACTTC. This encodes CASSRQGVSEQYF.

V is TRBV29-1 and J is TRBJ2-1, with D hard to call. Germline V gives CDR1 SQVTM, CDR2 ANQGSEA. V was shortened by 8 bases and J by 7 bases, with 18 bases between the two germline ends. The CDR3 runs 13 residues. The CDR3 sequence is CSITGQPGNEQFF. The CDR3 DNA is TGCAGCATAACCGGGCAGCCAGGTAATGAGCAGTTCTTC.

The rearrangement links TRBV3-1 to TRBJ2-5; D perhaps matches TRBD1 (6 bases). There are 14 residues in the CDR3. The germline V gene has CDR1 LGHDT and CDR2 YNNKEL (reference sequence). V lost 6 bases and J 1 base, leaving 12 bases between the germline ends. CDR3 in DNA: TGTGCCAGCAGTCCTACAGGGCCCCAAGAGACCCAGTACTTC. It is translated as CASSPTGPQETQYF.

The count of this clonotype is one. The chain employs TRBV11-2 and TRBJ2-1; no reliable D call. Germline V gives CDR1 SGHAT, CDR2 FQNNGV. This CDR3 has 13 residues. The V end lost 0 bases, the J end lost 7 bases, and 7 bases lay between the germline ends. CDR3 in amino acids: CASSLERVNEQFF. In DNA, the CDR3 is TGTGCCAGCAGCTTAGAACGGGTGAATGAGCAGTTCTTC.

This clonotype was counted a few times. This rearrangement joins TRBV7-2 to TRBJ1-2, with 7 bases fitting TRBD1. CDR1 is SGHTA and CDR2 is FQGNSA in the germline V gene. The CDR3 totals 16 residues. V lost 1 base and J lost 2; bases outside the gene matches: 7. CDR3 bases: TGTGCCAGCAGCTTAGACTCGACAGGGATGAACTATGGCTACACCTTC. It specifies CASSLDSTGMNYGYTF.

This clonotype came up many times. V and J are TRBV27 and TRBJ1-5; D ambiguous. Trimming left V 6 bases short and J 1 base short, with 4 bases between. The CDR3 runs to 12 residues. CDR1 and CDR2 from the germline V gene are MNHEY and SMNVEV (reference sequence). The CDR3 is CASRHSNQPQHF. The CDR3 bases are TGTGCCAGCAGACACAGCAATCAGCCCCAGCATTTT.

This clonotype was observed a few times. The V and J genes are TRBV30 and TRBJ1-2, with D perhaps matching TRBD1 (5 bases). CDR1 is GTSNPN and CDR2 is SVGIG in the germline V gene (reference sequence). V was trimmed by 7 bases and J by 4 bases, leaving 19 bases between them. The CDR3 consists of 14 residues. CDR3 nucleotides: TGTGCCTACCTCCGGGGGTTTAGTCGCTATGGCTACACCTTC. This encodes CAYLRGFSRYGYTF.

This clonotype appeared many times. The chain recombines TRBV30 with TRBJ2-1; D is perhaps TRBD2 (5 bases). Per germline, CDR1 GTSNPN and CDR2 SVGIG (reference sequence). Trimming shortened V by 5 bases and J by 8 bases, and 7 bases separated the two germline ends. CDR3 size: 10 residues. The CDR3 DNA follows: TGTGCCTGGGGACTCGATGAGCAGTTCTTC. Its protein product is CAWGLDEQFF.

This clonotype was seen at least ten times. This sequence joins TRBV28 and TRBJ2-7, with 10 bases that match TRBD2. CDR3 length equals 15 residues. Germline CDR1 is MDHEN and CDR2 is SYDVKM. The J segment lost 1 base and the V segment lost 2 bases, leaving 2 bases of the junction unmatched. CDR3 sequence (DNA): TGTGCCAGCAGTTTACTAGCGGGAGAGTCCTACGAGCAGTACTTC. This translates into CASSLLAGESYEQYF.

The sample holds many counts of this clonotype. The rearrangement links TRBV7-3 to TRBJ2-5; D is perhaps TRBD2 (6 bases). Per germline, CDR1 SGHTA and CDR2 FQGTGA. The V end was cut by 5 bases, the J end by 3 bases, with 16 bases between. CDR3 length: 15 residues. CDR3 sequence: CASSLIGRLEETQYF. In DNA, the CDR3 is TGTGCCAGCAGCCTAATAGGGAGGTTGGAAGAGACCCAGTACTTC.

This clonotype was seen many times. A much larger clone is a single base away; this may be a read error. The rearrangement links TRBV9 to TRBJ2-3; D remains ambiguous. CDR1 and CDR2 from the germline V gene are SGDLS and YYNGEE. V lost 0 bases and J 0 bases, leaving 5 bases between the germline ends. CDR3 length equals 14 residues. The CDR3 DNA is TGTGCCAGCAGCGTAGGCTGGAGCACAGATACGCAGTATTTT. This gives the protein CASSVGWSTDTQYF.

This clonotype occurred many times. The chain carries TRBV12-3 or TRBV12-4 and TRBJ1-1; 8 bases line up with TRBD1. The CDR3 consists of 13 residues. V lost 6 bases to trimming and J lost 3 bases; unmatched junction nucleotides: 3. The CDR3 DNA reads TGTGCCAGCAGGGACAGGGAGGACACTGAAGCTTTCTTT. Its protein product is CASRDREDTEAFF.

This clonotype was found a few times. The rearrangement links TRBV7-9 to TRBJ2-3; D might be TRBD2 (5 bases). There are 13 residues in the CDR3. The V end lost 7 bases, the J end lost 1 base, and 9 bases lay between the germline ends. CDR1 and CDR2 from the germline V gene are SEHNR and FQNEAQ (reference sequence). CDR3 sequence (DNA): TGTGCCAGCATAGATAGCGGCACAGATACGCAGTATTTT. Translated, it gives CASIDSGTDTQYF.

This clonotype showed up just a few times. The rearrangement uses TRBV13 and TRBJ2-5; D is ambiguous. There are 15 residues in the CDR3. Trimming left V 6 bases short and J 5 bases short, with 19 bases between. In germline, CDR1 is PRHDT, CDR2 FYEKMQ (reference sequence). CDR3 protein: CASSLWSGREETQYF. In nucleotides, the CDR3 is TGTGCCAGCAGTCTTTGGTCTGGCCGTGAGGAGACCCAGTACTTC. Full variable domain (missing parts from reference TRBV13 and TRBJ2-5): AAGVIQSPRHLIKEKRETATLKCYPIPRHDTVYWYQQGPGQDPQFLISFYEKMQSDKGSIPDRFSAQQFSDYHSELNMSSLELGDSALYFCASSLWSGREETQYFGPGTRLLVL.

This clonotype was seen more than once but under ten times. The rearrangement uses TRBV4-2 and TRBJ2-4, with a weak D call TRBD1 (6 bases). The CDR3 has 14 amino acids. V shed 4 bases and J shed 8 bases, with 15 bases lying between them. Per the germline V gene, CDR1 is LGHNA and CDR2 is YNFKEQ. The CDR3 coding sequence is TGTGCCAGCAGCCGGTACAGGGACGGAGACATTCAGTACTTC. Translating it yields CASSRYRDGDIQYF.

This clonotype was observed at least ten times. The rearrangement uses TRBV28 and TRBJ1-4; 9 positions match TRBD1. The ends lost 5 bases at V and 7 bases at J; junction bases unmatched: 14. CDR1 is MDHEN, CDR2 SYDVKM, per germline. CDR3 length: 17 amino acids. This CDR3 reads CASSPRRNRGRVEKLFF. CDR3 DNA sequence: TGTGCCAGCAGTCCCCGCCGGAACAGGGGGCGTGTTGAAAAACTGTTTTTT.

This clonotype was recorded only once. The rearrangement uses TRBV18 and TRBJ2-7, with a weak D call TRBD1 (6 bases). With 4 bases removed from V and 2 bases from J, the gap between germline ends came to 18 bases. In germline, CDR1 is KGHSH, CDR2 LQKENI. The length of the CDR3 is 16 residues. CDR3 residues: CASSHLTGRSPYEQYF. DNA of the CDR3: TGTGCCAGCTCACACCTTACAGGGAGATCCCCCTACGAGCAGTACTTC. The full variable domain, with the rest looked up from reference TRBV18 and TRBJ2-7, is NAGVMQNPRHLVRRRGQEARLRCSPMKGHSHVYWYRQLPEEGLKFMVYLQKENIIDESGMPKERFSAEFPKEGPSILRIQQVVRGDSAAYFCASSHLTGRSPYEQYFGPGTRLTVT.

Only a few counts were recorded for this clonotype. Here the CDR3 DNA reads TGTGCCAGCAGCTTAGCCCCGGAGGTCAGAGCGGGAGCTATGCATGAGCAGTTCTTC. It codes for CASSLAPEVRAGAMHEQFF. The chain joins TRBV7-2 to TRBJ2-1, with TRBD2 matching 8 bases. This CDR3 has 19 amino acids. Germline V CDR1 and CDR2: SGHTA, FQGNSA. The V gene end was trimmed by 0 bases and the J gene end by 8 bases; junction bases not matched to a gene: 18.

The chain recombines TRBV9 with TRBJ2-7; D is perhaps TRBD1 (6 bases). With 0 bases removed from V and 5 bases from J, the gap between germline ends came to 9 bases. Germline V lookup: CDR1 SGDLS, CDR2 YYNGEE. The CDR3 length is 13 residues. CDR3 coding DNA: TGTGCCAGCAGCGTAGCTGGACAGAACGAGCAGTACTTC. As protein: CASSVAGQNEQYF.

J is TRBJ1-4 and V is TRBV27, with unresolved D. The CDR3 loop spans 15 amino acids. Germline V lookup: CDR1 MNHEY, CDR2 SMNVEV (reference sequence). The V end was cut by 0 bases, the J end by 6 bases, with 11 bases between. CDR3 loop: CASSLSSGRHEKLFF. The CDR3 coding sequence is TGTGCCAGCAGTTTATCGAGTGGTCGACATGAAAAACTGTTTTTT.

This clonotype has ten or more counts. This chain links TRBV28 with TRBJ1-5; no definite D call. Germline V gene data show CDR1 as MDHEN and CDR2 as SYDVKM. The CDR3 extends over 12 amino acids. V lost 10 bases to trimming and J lost 6 bases, with 13 bases between them. The CDR3 nucleotides are TGTGCCAACGGACGGGCCGGTCAGCCCCAGCATTTT. Protein sequence: CANGRAGQPQHF.